This TCR beta chain was recorded in a study of identical twins. Study observations and caveats: Excess sharing by twins proved weaker in beta out-of-frame sequences. It was possible that invariant MAIT and iNKT cells partly confounded the zero-insertion analyses.

The V and J ends lost 5 bases and 2 bases respectively, with 5 bases between them. The CDR3 spans 12 residues. Per the germline V gene, CDR1 is SGHVS and CDR2 is FQNEAQ. TCRdb re-derived calls from the 5' RACE reads in MiXCR, one entry per CDR3 protein. The sample has some 500,000 distinct CDR3 sequences, 9% to 10% seen once; the top ten hold 3%. On this clonotype: As yet, its antigen is unknown.

Every donor was a healthy Caucasian. The sample was also linked to a second study, of yellow fever vaccine responses in identical twins.

This clonotype originated in a woman between 18 and 30 years old in good health. The V and J genes are TRBV7-8 and TRBJ2-3; D call uncertain. Input material: PBMCs. CDR3 residues: CASSAYTDTQYF. CDR3 nucleotide sequence: TGTGCCAGCAGCGCCTACACAGATACGCAGTATTTT.